These 13 T cell receptor beta chains were all obtained from the same sample, sequenced in a study of T-cell memory formation after mild COVID-19. A single record per CDR3 protein comes from TCRdb applying MiXCR to the 5' RACE reads. The table records about 190,000 distinct CDR3 sequences, approximately 16% of them present only once. The source material was PBMCs or a T cell subset sorted from them (not recorded which). These receptors all stem from an adult woman who had mild COVID-19 (a few samples of this study predate the infection). Cell type and time point are not known.

The chain couples TRBV5-1 to TRBJ2-5; TRBD1 might be the D (6 bases). CDR3 length: 19 residues. Germline CDR1 is SGHRS and CDR2 is YFSETQ. Trimming removed 1 base from V and 4 bases from J, with 26 bases in between. CDR3 coding DNA: TGCGCCAGCAGCTTGTGGGCTGGACAGTCCGGAGGTTGGGGAGAGACCCAGTACTTC. Translated, it gives CASSLWAGQSGGWGETQYF.

This clonotype was observed many times. The chain recombines TRBV7-2 with TRBJ2-3; 7 nucleotides line up with TRBD2. Germline V gives CDR1 SGHTA, CDR2 FQGNSA. This CDR3 has 16 amino acids. V gave up 3 bases and J gave up 6 bases; unmatched junction bases: 12. The CDR3 DNA is TGTGCCAGCAGCTTGACACTCAGCGGGGCCCGGGATACGCAGTATTTT. Its protein is CASSLTLSGARDTQYF.

V and J are TRBV7-6 and TRBJ2-7; TRBD1 agrees at 10 bases. Germline V gives CDR1 SGHVS, CDR2 FNYEAQ. Losses at the gene ends were 5 bases for V and 6 bases for J; bases not matched to a gene: 7. This CDR3 is 14 amino acids long. The CDR3 region has the DNA TGTGCCAGCAGCCCGGGACAGGGGAGCTTCGAGCAGTACTTC. Translation: CASSPGQGSFEQYF.

J is TRBJ2-6 and V is TRBV4-3; 7 bases align to TRBD1. V lost 1 base and J lost 0; bases outside the gene matches: 3. The germline CDR1 and CDR2 sequences are LGHNA and YSLEER. The CDR3 runs 17 residues. The CDR3 is CASSQGQGSSGANVLTF. DNA for the CDR3: TGCGCCAGCAGCCAAGGACAGGGCAGCTCTGGGGCCAACGTCCTGACTTTC.

The CDR3 bases are TGTGCCAGCAGCTCGGGGGCCCACCGGACAGGGGAAAACCCCTCTGGGGCCAACGTCCTGACTTTC. Translated: CASSSGAHRTGENPSGANVLTF. The rearrangement joins TRBV7-8 to TRBJ2-6; 9 bases align to TRBD1. This CDR3 region has 22 residues. J lost 0 bases, V lost 4 bases, and 19 bases had no gene match. Germline CDR1 is SGHVS and CDR2 is FQNEAQ.

The rearrangement joins TRBV6-4 to TRBJ1-2; no firm D call. In germline, CDR1 is MRHNA, CDR2 SNTAGT. With 6 bases removed from V and 1 base from J, the gap between germline ends came to 15 bases. The CDR3 totals 15 residues. The CDR3 DNA follows: TGTGCCAGCAGCTTGGATGTCCGAGTTAACTATGGCTACACCTTC. Translating gives CASSLDVRVNYGYTF.

CDR3 in amino acids: CSAWAYGYTF. In DNA form, the CDR3 reads TGCAGTGCTTGGGCCTATGGCTACACCTTC. This chain uses TRBV20-1 with TRBJ1-2; D not certain. Deletions cut 5 bases from V and 4 bases from J, with 5 bases between. The CDR3 has 10 amino acids. CDR1 DFQATT and CDR2 SNEGSKA come from the germline V gene (reference sequence).

The CDR3 DNA follows: TGTGCCAGCAGCCTCACAGGGGGCCGGGACACTGAAGCTTTCTTT. It is translated as CASSLTGGRDTEAFF. This rearrangement joins TRBV3-1 to TRBJ1-1; TRBD1 agrees at 9 bases. Unmatched junction bases numbered 6, after V lost 4 bases and J lost 3 bases. This CDR3 is 15 amino acids long. CDR1 is LGHDT, CDR2 YNNKEL, per germline (reference sequence).

This clonotype has only a few counts. This sequence joins TRBV24-1 and TRBJ2-4; D possibly corresponds to TRBD1 (6 bases). V lost 2 bases, J lost 5 bases, and 18 bases lay in between. This CDR3 region has 17 residues. Germline V gene data show CDR1 as KGHDR and CDR2 as SFDVKD. CDR3 region: CATSDSTTGRGENIQYF. DNA of the CDR3: TGTGCCACCAGTGATTCTACGACAGGCCGGGGTGAAAACATTCAGTACTTC.

V and J are TRBV6-1 and TRBJ2-5, with 9 bases lining up with TRBD1. V was clipped by 6 bases and J by 1 base; unmatched bases: 3. Germline loops: CDR1 MNHNS, CDR2 SASEGT. CDR3 size: 14 residues. The CDR3 is CASRRDRVQETQYF. CDR3 DNA sequence: TGTGCCAGCAGGAGGGACAGGGTCCAAGAGACCCAGTACTTC.

The chain joins TRBV12-3 or TRBV12-4 to TRBJ1-1; 7 bases are a match to TRBD1. J lost 8 bases, V lost 6 bases, and 6 bases had no gene match. The CDR3 has 12 amino acids. The CDR3 nucleotides read TGTGCCAGCAGCCCAGGGGGTTTGGAAGCTTTCTTT. Its protein is CASSPGGLEAFF.

This clonotype has just a few counts. The genes are TRBV7-3 and TRBJ2-1; 13 nucleotides line up with TRBD2. V was clipped by 4 bases and J by 1 base; unmatched bases: 13. This CDR3 spans 20 amino acids. Germline assignment: CDR1 SGHTA and CDR2 FQGTGA. The CDR3 region is CASSSQPGLAGLGSYNEQFF. Here the CDR3 DNA reads TGTGCCAGCAGCTCACAACCGGGACTAGCGGGATTGGGGTCCTACAATGAGCAGTTCTTC.

This clonotype turned up a few times. This chain links TRBV12-3 or TRBV12-4 with TRBJ2-7; TRBD2 matches at 8 bases. This CDR3 is built from 16 residues. Trimming cost V 5 bases and J 3 bases; bases outside gene matches: 12. CDR3 bases: TGTGCCAGCAGTCCCATAGGGGCGGGAGGTCACTACGAGCAGTACTTC. Protein: CASSPIGAGGHYEQYF.